These 2 T cell receptor beta chains were sequenced from one sample in a study of cytomegalovirus exposure and HLA in healthy donors. Profiling relied on immunoSEQ multiplex PCR, and the TCRdb table lists in-frame clones only, not all of them. The data contain approximately 140,000 clones, around nine tenths of them seen just once; the ten biggest clones take up around 8%. Sequencing was performed on PBMCs. The receptors come from a woman aged 18-35 years in good health and CMV-seropositive.

V is TRBV7-8 and J is TRBJ1-4; no reliable D call. Trimming cost V 4 bases and J 0 bases, with 15 bases left between them. The CDR3 sequence is 17 residues long. CDR1 SGHVS and CDR2 FQNEAQ come from the germline V gene. The CDR3 is CASSWPNIEATNEKLFF. The CDR3 DNA follows: TGTGCCAGCAGCTGGCCCAATATAGAGGCAACTAATGAAAAACTGTTTTTT.

This clone was counted a single time. The J gene is TRBJ2-2, the V gene TRBV4-1; D gene unclear. The CDR3 totals 15 residues. Trimming removed 4 bases from V and 5 bases from J, with 14 bases in between. Germline CDR1 and CDR2: MGHRA and YSYEKL. CDR3 protein: CASSPSTLTTGELFF. The CDR3 DNA follows: TGCGCCAGCAGCCCAAGTACGCTTACTACCGGGGAGCTGTTTTTT.